The clone carrying this T cell receptor beta chain has only one observation. These data are taken from a study of blood T cell repertoires in COVID-19. Profiled with immunoSEQ multiplex PCR; TCRdb holds only in-frame clones, not every one. The sample consists of about 300,000 clones, 85% to 90% of them appearing once. Individuals aged roughly 18 to 95 years were recruited from 20 to 25 US areas. Recovery among Cohort 3 donors was established by two negative PCRs, clearance, or symptom resolution. The TCR originated in a young woman who had recovered from COVID-19. The sample consisted of PBMCs or T cells enriched from blood (not recorded which).

Here the CDR3 DNA reads TGTGCCACCCGGGACAGGGAGAATAGTGAAAAACTGTTTTTT. Its protein is CATRDRENSEKLFF. The rearrangement uses TRBV2 and TRBJ1-4, with 9 bases aligning to TRBD1. Trimming took 10 bases from V and 7 from J; bases not matched to a gene: 10. The CDR3 has 14 residues. Germline loops: CDR1 SNHLY, CDR2 FYNNEI.